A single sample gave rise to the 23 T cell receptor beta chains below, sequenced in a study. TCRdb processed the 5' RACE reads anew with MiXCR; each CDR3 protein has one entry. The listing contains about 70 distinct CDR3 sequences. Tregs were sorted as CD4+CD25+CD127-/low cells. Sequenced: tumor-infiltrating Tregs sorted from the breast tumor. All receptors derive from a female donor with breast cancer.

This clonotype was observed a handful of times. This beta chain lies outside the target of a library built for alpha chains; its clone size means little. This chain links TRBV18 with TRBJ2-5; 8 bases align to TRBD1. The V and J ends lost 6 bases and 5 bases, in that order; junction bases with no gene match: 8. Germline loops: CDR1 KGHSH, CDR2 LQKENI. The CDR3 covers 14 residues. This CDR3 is CASSIRGLGETQYF. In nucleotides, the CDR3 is TGTGCCAGCTCCATCAGGGGGCTGGGGGAGACCCAGTACTTC.

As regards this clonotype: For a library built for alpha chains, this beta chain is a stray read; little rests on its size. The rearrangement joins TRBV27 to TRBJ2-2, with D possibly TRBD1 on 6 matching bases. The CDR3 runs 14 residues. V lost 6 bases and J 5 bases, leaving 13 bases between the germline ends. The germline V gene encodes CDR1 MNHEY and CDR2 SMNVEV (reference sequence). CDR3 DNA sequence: TGTGCCAGCAGACAGAACAGGGTGACCGGGGAGCTGTTTTTT. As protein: CASRQNRVTGELFF.

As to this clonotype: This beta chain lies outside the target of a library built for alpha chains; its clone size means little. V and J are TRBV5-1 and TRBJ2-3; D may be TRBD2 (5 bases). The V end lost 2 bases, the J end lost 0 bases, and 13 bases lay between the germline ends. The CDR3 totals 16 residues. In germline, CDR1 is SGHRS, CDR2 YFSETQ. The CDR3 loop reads CASSLEGRTSTDTQYF. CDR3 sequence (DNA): TGCGCCAGCAGCTTAGAAGGACGGACTAGCACAGATACGCAGTATTTT. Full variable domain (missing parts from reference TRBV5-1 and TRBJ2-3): KAGVTQTPRYLIKTRGQQVTLSCSPISGHRSVSWYQQTPGQGLQFLFEYFSETQRNKGNFPGRFSGRQFSNSRSEMNVSTLELGDSALYLCASSLEGRTSTDTQYFGPGTRLTVL.

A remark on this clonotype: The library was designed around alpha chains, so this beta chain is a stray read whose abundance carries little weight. The CDR3 DNA is TGTGCCAGCAGTTACCGGCACACCGGGGAGCTGTTTTTT. It yields the protein CASSYRHTGELFF. V usage is TRBV6-5 and J usage is TRBJ2-2; D gene uncertain. The germline CDR1 and CDR2 sequences are MNHEY and SVGAGI. The CDR3 is 13 amino acids. The germline V and J ends were trimmed by 2 bases and 3 bases, with 4 bases remaining between them.

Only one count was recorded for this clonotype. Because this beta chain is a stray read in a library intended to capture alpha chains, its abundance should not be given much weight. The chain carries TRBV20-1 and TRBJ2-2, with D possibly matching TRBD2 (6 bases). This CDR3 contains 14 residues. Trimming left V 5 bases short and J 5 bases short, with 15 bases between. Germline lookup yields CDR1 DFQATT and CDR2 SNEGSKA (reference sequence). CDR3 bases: TGCAGTGCTCCAAACGCGGGGAGGACCGGGGAGCTGTTTTTT. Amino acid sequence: CSAPNAGRTGELFF.

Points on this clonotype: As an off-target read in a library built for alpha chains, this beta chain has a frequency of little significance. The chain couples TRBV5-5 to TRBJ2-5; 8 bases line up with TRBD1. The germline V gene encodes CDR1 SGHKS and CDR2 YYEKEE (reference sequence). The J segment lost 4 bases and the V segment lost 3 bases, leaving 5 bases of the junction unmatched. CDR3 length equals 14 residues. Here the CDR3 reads CASSSTGVRETQYF. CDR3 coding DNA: TGTGCCAGCAGCTCGACAGGGGTACGAGAGACCCAGTACTTC.

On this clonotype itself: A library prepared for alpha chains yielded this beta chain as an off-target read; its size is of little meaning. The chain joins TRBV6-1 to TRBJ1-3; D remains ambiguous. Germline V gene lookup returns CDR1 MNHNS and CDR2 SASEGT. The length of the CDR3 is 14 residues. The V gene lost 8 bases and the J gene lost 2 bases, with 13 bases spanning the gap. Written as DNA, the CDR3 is TGTGCCAGCGGCGACCGTAGCCCTGGAAACACCATATATTTT. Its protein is CASGDRSPGNTIYF.

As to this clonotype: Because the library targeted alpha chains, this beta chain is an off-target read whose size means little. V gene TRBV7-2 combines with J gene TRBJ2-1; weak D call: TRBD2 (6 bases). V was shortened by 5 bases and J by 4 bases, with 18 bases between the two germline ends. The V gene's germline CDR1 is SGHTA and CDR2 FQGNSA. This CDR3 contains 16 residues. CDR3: CASSIAGTPSYNEQFF. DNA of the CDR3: TGTGCCAGCAGCATTGCCGGGACTCCGAGTTACAATGAGCAGTTCTTC. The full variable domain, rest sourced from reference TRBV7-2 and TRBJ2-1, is GAGVSQSPSNKVTEKGKDVELRCDPISGHTALYWYRQSLGQGLEFLIYFQGNSAPDKSGLPSDRFSAERTGGSVSTLTIQRTQQEDSAVYLCASSIAGTPSYNEQFFGPGTRLTVL.

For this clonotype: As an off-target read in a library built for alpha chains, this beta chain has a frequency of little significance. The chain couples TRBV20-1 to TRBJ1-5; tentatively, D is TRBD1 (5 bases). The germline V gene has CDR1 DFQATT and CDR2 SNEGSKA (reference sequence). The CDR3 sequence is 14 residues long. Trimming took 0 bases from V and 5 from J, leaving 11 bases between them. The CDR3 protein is CSARDSGADQPQHF. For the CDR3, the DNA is TGCAGTGCTAGAGATAGCGGGGCGGATCAGCCCCAGCATTTT.

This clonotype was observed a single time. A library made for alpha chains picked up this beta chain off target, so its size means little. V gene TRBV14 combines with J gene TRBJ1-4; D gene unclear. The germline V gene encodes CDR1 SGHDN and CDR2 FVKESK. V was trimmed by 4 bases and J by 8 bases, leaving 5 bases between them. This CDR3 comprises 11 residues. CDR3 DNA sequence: TGTGCCAGCAGCCCGGGGGAAAAACTGTTTTTT. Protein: CASSPGEKLFF.

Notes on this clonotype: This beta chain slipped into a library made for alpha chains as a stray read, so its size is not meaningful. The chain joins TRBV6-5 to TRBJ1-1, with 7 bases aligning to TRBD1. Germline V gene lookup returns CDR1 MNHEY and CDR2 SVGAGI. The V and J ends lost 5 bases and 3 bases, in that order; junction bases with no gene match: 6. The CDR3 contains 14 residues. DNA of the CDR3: TGTGCCAGCAGTAAACAGGGGCGGGACACTGAAGCTTTCTTT. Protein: CASSKQGRDTEAFF.

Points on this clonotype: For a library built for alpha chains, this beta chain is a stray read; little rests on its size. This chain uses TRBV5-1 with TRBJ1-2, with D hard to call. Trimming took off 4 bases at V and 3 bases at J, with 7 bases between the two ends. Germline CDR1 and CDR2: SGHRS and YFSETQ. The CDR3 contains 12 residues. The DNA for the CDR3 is TGCGCCAGCAGCCCGAACGACTATGGCTACACCTTC. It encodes CASSPNDYGYTF. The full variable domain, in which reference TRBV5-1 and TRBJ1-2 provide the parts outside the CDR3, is KAGVTQTPRYLIKTRGQQVTLSCSPISGHRSVSWYQQTPGQGLQFLFEYFSETQRNKGNFPGRFSGRQFSNSRSEMNVSTLELGDSALYLCASSPNDYGYTFGSGTRLTVV.

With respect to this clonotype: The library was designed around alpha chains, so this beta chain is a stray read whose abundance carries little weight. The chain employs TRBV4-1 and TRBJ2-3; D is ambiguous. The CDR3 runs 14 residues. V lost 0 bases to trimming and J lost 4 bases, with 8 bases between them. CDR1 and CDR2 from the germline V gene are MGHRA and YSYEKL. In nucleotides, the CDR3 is TGCGCCAGCAGCCAAGATAGAGGACCAGATACGCAGTATTTT. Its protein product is CASSQDRGPDTQYF.

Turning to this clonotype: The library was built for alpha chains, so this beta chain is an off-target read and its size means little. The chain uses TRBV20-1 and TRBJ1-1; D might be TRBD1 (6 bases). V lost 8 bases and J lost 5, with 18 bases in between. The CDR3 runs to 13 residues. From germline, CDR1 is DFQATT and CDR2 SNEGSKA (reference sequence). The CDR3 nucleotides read TGCAGTCCTAACAGACAGGCTACAACTGAAGCTTTCTTT. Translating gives CSPNRQATTEAFF.

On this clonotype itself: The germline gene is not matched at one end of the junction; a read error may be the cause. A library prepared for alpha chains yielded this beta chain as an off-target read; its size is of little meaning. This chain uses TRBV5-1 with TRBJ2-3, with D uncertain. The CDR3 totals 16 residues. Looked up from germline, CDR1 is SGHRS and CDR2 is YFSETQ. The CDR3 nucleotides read TGCGCCAGCAGCTTGGGGCAGACGCTAAACACAGATAAGCAGTATTTT. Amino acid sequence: CASSLGQTLNTDKQYF.

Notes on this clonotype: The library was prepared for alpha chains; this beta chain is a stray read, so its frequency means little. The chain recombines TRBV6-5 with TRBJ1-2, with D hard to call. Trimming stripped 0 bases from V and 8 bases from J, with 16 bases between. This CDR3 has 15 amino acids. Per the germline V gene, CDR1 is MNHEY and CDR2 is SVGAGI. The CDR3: CASSYSYRRESGYTF. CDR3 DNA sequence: TGTGCCAGCAGTTACTCCTACCGCCGGGAGAGCGGCTACACCTTC.

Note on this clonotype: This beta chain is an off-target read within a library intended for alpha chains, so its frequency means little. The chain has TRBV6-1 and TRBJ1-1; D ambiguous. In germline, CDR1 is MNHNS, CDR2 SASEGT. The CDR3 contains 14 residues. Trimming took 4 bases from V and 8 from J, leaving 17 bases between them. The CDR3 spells CASSVWVEGTEAFF. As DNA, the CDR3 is TGTGCCAGCAGTGTTTGGGTTGAAGGTACGGAAGCTTTCTTT.

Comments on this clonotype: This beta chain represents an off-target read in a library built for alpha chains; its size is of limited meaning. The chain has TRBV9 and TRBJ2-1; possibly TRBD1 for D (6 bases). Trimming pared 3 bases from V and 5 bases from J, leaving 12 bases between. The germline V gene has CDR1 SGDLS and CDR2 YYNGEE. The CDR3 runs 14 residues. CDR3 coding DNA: TGTGCCAGCAGCGCGACGACAGGACACAATGAGCAGTTCTTC. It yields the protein CASSATTGHNEQFF. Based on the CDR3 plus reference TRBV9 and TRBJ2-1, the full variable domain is DSGVTQTPKHLITATGQRVTLRCSPRSGDLSVYWYQQSLDQGLQFLIQYYNGEERAKGNILERFSAQQFPDLHSELNLSSLELGDSALYFCASSATTGHNEQFFGPGTRLTVL.

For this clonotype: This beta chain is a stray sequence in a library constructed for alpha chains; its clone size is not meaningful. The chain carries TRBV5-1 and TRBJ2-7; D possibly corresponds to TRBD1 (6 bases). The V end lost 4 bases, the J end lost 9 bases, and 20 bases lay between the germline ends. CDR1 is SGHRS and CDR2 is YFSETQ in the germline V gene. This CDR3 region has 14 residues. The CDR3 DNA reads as TGCGCCAGCAGCCAAACCGCGCGGACAGTAAGGCAGTACTTC. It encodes CASSQTARTVRQYF.

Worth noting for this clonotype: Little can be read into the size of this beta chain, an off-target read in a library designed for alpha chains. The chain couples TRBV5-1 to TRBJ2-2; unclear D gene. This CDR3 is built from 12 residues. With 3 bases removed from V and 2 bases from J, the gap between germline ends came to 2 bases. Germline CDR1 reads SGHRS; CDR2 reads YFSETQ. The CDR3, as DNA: TGCGCCAGCAGCTACAACACCGGGGAGCTGTTTTTT. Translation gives CASSYNTGELFF. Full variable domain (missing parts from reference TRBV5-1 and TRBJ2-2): KAGVTQTPRYLIKTRGQQVTLSCSPISGHRSVSWYQQTPGQGLQFLFEYFSETQRNKGNFPGRFSGRQFSNSRSEMNVSTLELGDSALYLCASSYNTGELFFGEGSRLTVL.

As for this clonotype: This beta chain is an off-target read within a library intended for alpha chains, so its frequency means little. CDR3 loop: CASSLEGGVESPLHF. DNA for the CDR3: TGCGCCAGCAGCTTGGAAGGGGGGGTGGAATCACCCCTCCACTTT. The chain carries TRBV5-1 and TRBJ1-6, with D maybe TRBD1 (6 bases). V was shortened by 0 bases and J by 10 bases, with 14 bases between the two germline ends. The CDR3 is 15 residues long. The germline V gene encodes CDR1 SGHRS and CDR2 YFSETQ.

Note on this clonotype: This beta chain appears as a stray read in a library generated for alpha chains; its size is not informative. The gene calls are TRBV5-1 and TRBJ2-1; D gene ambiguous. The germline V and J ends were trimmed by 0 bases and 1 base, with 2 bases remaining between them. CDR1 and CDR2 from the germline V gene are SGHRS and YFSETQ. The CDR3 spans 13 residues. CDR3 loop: CASSLGSYNEQFF. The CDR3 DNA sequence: TGCGCCAGCAGCTTGGGATCCTACAATGAGCAGTTCTTC.

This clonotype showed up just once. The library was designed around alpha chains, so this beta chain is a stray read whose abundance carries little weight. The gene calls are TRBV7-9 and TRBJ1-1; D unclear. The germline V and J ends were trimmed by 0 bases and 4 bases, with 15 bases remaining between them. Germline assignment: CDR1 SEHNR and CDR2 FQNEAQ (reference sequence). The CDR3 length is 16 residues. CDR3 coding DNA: TGTGCCAGCAGCTTAGCGGCCAGTTCGGGAGTCACTGAAGCTTTCTTT. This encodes CASSLAASSGVTEAFF.